Each of the 30 T cell receptor beta chains below was sequenced from the same sample in a study of blood T cells in healthy people across ages. Primers used in a second PCR of roughly 6 to 12 cycles were a sample-barcoded 5' primer and a J-beta primer mix. Via MiXCR, TCRdb re-called the 5' RACE reads, giving one row per CDR3 protein. Of about 1.4 million distinct CDR3 sequences in the sample, around 59% were seen once. The sequenced sample consisted of blood. The receptor set was obtained from a man between 18 and 29 years old in good health.

This clonotype was recorded only once. The junction does not match germline at one end; this may be a read error. The chain joins TRBV6-5 to TRBJ2-7; D is unresolved. The CDR3 is 11 amino acids. CDR1 MNHEY and CDR2 SVGAGI come from the germline V gene. The CDR3 region is CASAGSYEQHF. The CDR3 DNA follows: TGTGCCAGTGCCGGGTCTTACGAGCAGCACTTC.

The CDR3 bases are TGTGCCAGCAGCCAAGTAGTATTGGGCACTGAAGCTTTCTTT. It codes for CASSQVVLGTEAFF. The chain joins TRBV14 to TRBJ1-1; unclear D gene. This CDR3 region has 14 residues. Trimming left V 1 base short and J 4 bases short, with 10 bases between. Germline lookup yields CDR1 SGHDN and CDR2 FVKESK.

This chain uses TRBV7-9 with TRBJ1-5; TRBD1 might be the D (5 bases). This CDR3 has 12 residues. The V and J ends lost 5 bases and 6 bases respectively, with 8 bases between them. Looked up from germline, CDR1 is SEHNR and CDR2 is FQNEAQ (reference sequence). The CDR3 bases are TGTGCCAGCAGCGTGGGACCTCAGCCCCAGCATTTT. This encodes CASSVGPQPQHF.

The chain recombines TRBV6-5 with TRBJ2-1; D gene uncertain. In germline, CDR1 is MNHEY, CDR2 SVGAGI. V lost 6 bases and J 1 base, leaving 7 bases between the germline ends. This CDR3 is built from 13 residues. The CDR3 reads CASRPGSYNEQFF. The CDR3 DNA reads as TGTGCCAGCAGACCCGGGTCCTACAATGAGCAGTTCTTC.

Only a few counts were recorded for this clonotype. The gene calls are TRBV29-1 and TRBJ2-7, with TRBD1 matching 7 bases. With V trimmed by 7 bases and J by 3 bases, 6 bases remained unmatched. Looked up from germline, CDR1 is SQVTM and CDR2 is ANQGSEA. This CDR3 has 12 amino acids. The CDR3 loop is CSGWDSVYEQYF. CDR3 in DNA: TGCAGCGGATGGGACAGTGTCTACGAGCAGTACTTC.

The chain is built from TRBV9 and TRBJ1-1, with unresolved D. Trimming stripped 6 bases from V and 6 bases from J, with 9 bases between. This CDR3 is built from 11 residues. In germline, CDR1 is SGDLS, CDR2 YYNGEE. The CDR3 loop reads CASMRGSEAFF. As DNA, the CDR3 is TGTGCCAGCATGCGGGGATCTGAAGCTTTCTTT.

This chain joins TRBV29-1 and TRBJ2-1; weak D call: TRBD1 (5 bases). The germline gives CDR1 SQVTM, CDR2 ANQGSEA. The V end lost 7 bases, the J end lost 6 bases, and 16 bases lay between the germline ends. The CDR3 sequence is 13 residues long. This chain's CDR3 is CSARVPDSNEQFF. CDR3 coding DNA: TGCAGCGCCAGGGTCCCTGATTCCAATGAGCAGTTCTTC.

V is TRBV6-6 and J is TRBJ1-2; D gene uncertain. Germline V CDR1 and CDR2: MNHNY, SVGAGI (reference sequence). This CDR3 comprises 14 residues. The V gene lost 0 bases and the J gene lost 2 bases, with 7 bases spanning the gap. As DNA, the CDR3 is TGTGCCAGCAGTTACTCGGTCAGCAACTATGGCTACACCTTC. The encoded protein is CASSYSVSNYGYTF.

The V gene is TRBV2, the J gene TRBJ2-6; D not certain. V lost 3 bases to trimming and J lost 0 bases, with 15 bases between them. Germline V CDR1 and CDR2: SNHLY, FYNNEI. This CDR3 is 18 amino acids long. CDR3 bases: TGTGCCAGCAGTGATCTCCCAGAGTTTTACTCTGGGGCCAACGTCCTGACTTTC. Protein sequence: CASSDLPEFYSGANVLTF.

The V call is TRBV20-1, the J call TRBJ2-1; D may be TRBD1 (6 bases). Germline CDR1 DFQATT, CDR2 SNEGSKA (reference sequence). CDR3 size: 12 residues. The V end was cut by 0 bases, the J end by 13 bases, with 13 bases between. CDR3 bases: TGCAGTGCTAGAGATATGACAGGTCACCAGTTCTTC. Protein product: CSARDMTGHQFF.

V is TRBV6-2 or TRBV6-3 and J is TRBJ2-4, with a tentative D call TRBD1 (6 bases). Per the germline V gene, CDR1 is MNHEY and CDR2 is SVGEGT. This CDR3 spans 12 amino acids. V lost 6 bases, J lost 13 bases, and 16 bases lay in between. This CDR3 reads CASSNTGTEQYF. In nucleotides, the CDR3 is TGTGCCAGCAGCAATACAGGGACGGAGCAGTACTTC.

A few counts support this clonotype. This chain links TRBV4-2 with TRBJ2-6; no firm D call. Germline CDR1 LGHNA, CDR2 YNFKEQ. The length of the CDR3 is 15 residues. V lost 5 bases to trimming and J lost 1 base, with 9 bases between them. CDR3 protein: CASSRPESGANVLTF. In nucleotides, the CDR3 is TGTGCCAGCAGCAGACCGGAGTCTGGGGCCAACGTCCTGACTTTC.

This clonotype appeared once. The chain is built from TRBV29-1 and TRBJ2-3, with 11 bases matching TRBD2. Germline CDR1 reads SQVTM; CDR2 reads ANQGSEA. Trimming at V came to 1 base and at J to 4 bases, leaving 7 bases not matched to a gene. This CDR3 region has 16 residues. The CDR3 DNA reads TGCAGCGTTGAAGTTCTCGGACTAGCGGGTTCAGATACGCAGTATTTT. Translating gives CSVEVLGLAGSDTQYF.

V gene TRBV3-1 combines with J gene TRBJ1-1, with no clear D. The length of the CDR3 is 13 residues. CDR1 and CDR2 from the germline V gene are LGHDT and YNNKEL (reference sequence). Trimming cost V 3 bases and J 4 bases, with 9 bases left between them. The CDR3 DNA is TGTGCCAGCAGCCACCTAGGGATCACTGAAGCTTTCTTT. This codes for CASSHLGITEAFF.

The J gene is TRBJ2-2, the V gene TRBV6-5; TRBD2 matches 10 bases. Unmatched junction bases numbered 9, after V lost 4 bases and J lost 1 base. The CDR3 runs 18 residues. In germline, CDR1 is MNHEY, CDR2 SVGAGI. The CDR3: CASSSLAGTGGNTGELFF. The CDR3 coding sequence is TGTGCCAGCAGTTCACTAGCGGGGACGGGCGGGAACACCGGGGAGCTGTTTTTT.

The gene calls are TRBV3-1 and TRBJ1-2; D unresolved. The V end was cut by 5 bases, the J end by 2 bases, with 12 bases between. The CDR3 extends over 14 amino acids. Germline CDR1 and CDR2: LGHDT and YNNKEL (reference sequence). CDR3 loop: CASSATPENYGYTF. Here the CDR3 DNA reads TGTGCCAGCAGCGCTACCCCAGAGAACTATGGCTACACCTTC.

In this sample, this clonotype turned up once. V gene TRBV28 combines with J gene TRBJ2-3, with 10 bases aligning to TRBD2. The CDR3 runs to 17 residues. The V segment lost 2 bases and the J segment 2 bases; nucleotides outside the gene matches: 7. Germline values: CDR1 MDHEN, CDR2 SYDVKM. This chain's CDR3 is CASSLLERGGNTDTQYF. CDR3 DNA sequence: TGTGCCAGCAGTTTACTAGAGCGGGGGGGGAACACAGATACGCAGTATTTT.

The V call is TRBV6-5, the J call TRBJ2-1; 7 bases match TRBD2. Unmatched junction bases numbered 4, after V lost 5 bases and J lost 0 bases. This CDR3 is built from 15 residues. Germline lookup yields CDR1 MNHEY and CDR2 SVGAGI. In DNA, the CDR3 is TGTGCCAGCAGTCGCGGGAGTTACTCCTACAATGAGCAGTTCTTC. Encoded protein: CASSRGSYSYNEQFF.

The rearrangement links TRBV19 to TRBJ2-4, with D perhaps TRBD1 (6 bases). The DNA end is more similar to TRBJ2-5, so the J call may be wrong. CDR1 is LNHDA, CDR2 SQIVND, per germline (reference sequence). CDR3 length: 14 residues. The CDR3 protein is CASSPFGQPETQYF. The CDR3 DNA sequence: TGTGCCAGTAGCCCATTCGGACAGCCAGAGACCCAGTACTTC.

The chain links TRBV5-1 to TRBJ2-1; no clear D. Looked up from germline, CDR1 is SGHRS and CDR2 is YFSETQ. The CDR3 spans 12 residues. V lost 5 bases and J lost 10, with 13 bases in between. CDR3 region: CASRAADVEQFF. CDR3 nucleotide sequence: TGCGCCAGCAGGGCTGCCGACGTCGAGCAGTTCTTC.

This chain uses TRBV24-1 with TRBJ2-4; TRBD2 might be the D (7 bases). Gene TRBJ2-7 matches the end of the DNA better, so the J call may be wrong. The CDR3 is 15 residues long. CDR1 is KGHDR, CDR2 SFDVKD, per germline. CDR3: CATSDSGGSSYEQYF. The DNA of the CDR3 is TGTGCCACCAGTGATTCGGGGGGCAGCTCCTACGAGCAGTACTTC.

V is TRBV7-9 and J is TRBJ2-7; 16 bases are shared with TRBD2. This CDR3 spans 19 amino acids. The germline V gene encodes CDR1 SEHNR and CDR2 FQNEAQ (reference sequence). The junction had 13 bases not matched to a gene; V was cut back by 5 bases and J by 3 bases. Here the CDR3 reads CASSGTGTSGRGAYYEQYF. The CDR3 bases are TGTGCCAGCAGCGGGACCGGGACTAGCGGGAGGGGGGCCTACTACGAGCAGTACTTC.

This clonotype has more than one count but fewer than ten. The rearrangement uses TRBV30 and TRBJ2-7; D call uncertain. The germline CDR1 and CDR2 sequences are GTSNPN and SVGIG (reference sequence). The CDR3 runs to 11 residues. The V end was cut by 2 bases, the J end by 1 base, with 3 bases between. CDR3 nucleotide sequence: TGTGCCTGGAGTTCGTCCTACGAGCAGTACTTC. This codes for CAWSSSYEQYF.

The chain uses TRBV20-1 and TRBJ2-3; 13 nucleotides align to TRBD2. This CDR3 is 17 amino acids long. V dropped 0 bases and J dropped 5; count of bases not matched to a gene: 8. CDR1 is DFQATT, CDR2 SNEGSKA, per germline (reference sequence). The CDR3 coding sequence is TGCAGTGCTAGAGATAGAGGACTAGCGGGAGTGGTAGATACGCAGTATTTT. Encoded protein: CSARDRGLAGVVDTQYF.

This clonotype was seen a few times. The chain employs TRBV2 and TRBJ2-7, with D possibly matching TRBD1 (6 bases). The V and J ends lost 3 bases and 5 bases respectively, with 11 bases between them. Germline assignment: CDR1 SNHLY and CDR2 FYNNEI. CDR3 length: 13 residues. DNA of the CDR3: TGTGCCAGCAGTGAGGTAAAGGGGGACGAGCAGTACTTC. Protein product: CASSEVKGDEQYF.

Only one count was recorded for this clonotype. The chain is built from TRBV7-8 and TRBJ2-2; D perhaps matches TRBD1 (6 bases). Germline lookup yields CDR1 SGHVS and CDR2 FQNEAQ. V lost 0 bases and J lost 7, with 18 bases in between. The length of the CDR3 is 17 residues. The CDR3 nucleotides are TGTGCCAGCAGCTTAGCAAGACAGGCCATGGTAGTCGGGGAGCTGTTTTTT. This translates into CASSLARQAMVVGELFF.

The gene calls are TRBV5-1 and TRBJ2-1; 13 bases map to TRBD2. V gave up 1 base and J gave up 7 bases; unmatched junction bases: 8. Germline loops: CDR1 SGHRS, CDR2 YFSETQ. The CDR3 runs 17 residues. CDR3 sequence (DNA): TGCGCCAGCAGCTTGCTTCGGGGACTAGCGGGAAGTAATGAGCAGTTCTTC. It specifies CASSLLRGLAGSNEQFF.

J is TRBJ1-2 and V is TRBV10-3; the D gene is possibly TRBD1 (6 bases). From germline, CDR1 is ENHRY and CDR2 SYGVKD. Trimming stripped 10 bases from V and 10 bases from J, with 22 bases between. The CDR3 runs 13 residues. CDR3 protein: CATQTGPPDDYTF. DNA of the CDR3: TGTGCCACCCAGACAGGCCCGCCGGATGACTACACCTTC.

The V and J genes are TRBV4-1 and TRBJ1-5, with TRBD1 matching 7 bases. The V and J ends lost 1 base and 6 bases, in that order; junction bases with no gene match: 9. This CDR3 has 16 amino acids. Germline CDR1 is MGHRA and CDR2 is YSYEKL. The CDR3 protein is CASSQVAQTGRQPQHF. Written as DNA, the CDR3 is TGCGCCAGCAGCCAAGTAGCCCAGACAGGGCGTCAGCCCCAGCATTTT.

CDR3 loop: CATSRALDELNYGYTF. CDR3 nucleotides: TGTGCCACCAGCAGAGCCCTAGATGAACTCAACTATGGCTACACCTTC. The J gene is TRBJ1-2, the V gene TRBV15, with D hard to call. V dropped 1 base and J dropped 2 bases, with 14 bases sitting between them. Germline V gives CDR1 LNHNV, CDR2 YYDKDF (reference sequence). CDR3 length equals 16 residues.